The clone carrying this T cell receptor (beta chain) turned up a few times. Preparation of the TCRbeta library used unique molecular identifiers. TCRdb re-called the PCR reads through MiXCR, storing one row per CDR3 protein. The table includes around 200,000 distinct CDR3 sequences, under 20% detected once. The sample is drawn from a study of T-cell reconstitution after alpha-beta-depleted transplantation in children. The V gene's germline CDR1 is SGHTA and CDR2 FQGNSA. This CDR3 region has 11 residues. V was cut by 3 bases and J by 14 bases, with 11 bases left in between. This sequence joins TRBV7-2 and TRBJ2-1; no reliable D call. The source is a male patient between 2 and 10 years old who had a stem cell transplant for acute lymphoblastic leukemia, so the T cells may come from the graft donor. Sample: PBMCs, mostly from graft donor cells, taken 360 days after TCRalphabeta/CD19-depleted stem cell transplant. The CDR3 loop is CASSFSYRKFF. The DNA of the CDR3 is TGTGCCAGCAGCTTTTCTTACCGTAAGTTCTTC.